Listed below are T cell receptor beta chains from one sample, sequenced in a study of blood T cells in healthy people across ages. TCRdb called the 5' RACE reads again in MiXCR, with one record for every CDR3 protein. Among more than 1 million distinct CDR3 sequences listed, around 45% were seen once. The specimen sequenced was blood. The source of these receptors is a woman aged 55-70 years in good health. CDR3s include the opening cysteine and the closing phenylalanine or tryptophan. Each record gives: D gene, J gene, clone size, V gene, CDR3 DNA, CDR3 protein. The D gene is left open where the match is weak. Clone size appears in some rows only: once, few, many, or a class for an expanded clone.

D gene: NA
J gene: TRBJ2-3
clone size: many
V gene: TRBV29-1
CDR3 DNA: TGCAGCGACGAAGATACGCAGTATTTT
CDR3 protein: CSDEDTQYF

D gene: TRBD2
J gene: TRBJ2-7
clone size: NA
V gene: TRBV3-1
CDR3 DNA: TGTGCCAGCCAAAGAGGGGGGACTAGCGGAGTCTACGAGCAGTACTTC
CDR3 protein: CASQRGGTSGVYEQYF

D gene: NA
J gene: TRBJ2-5
clone size: NA
V gene: TRBV12-5
CDR3 DNA: TGTGCTAGTGGTTTGGGGGACGGGGGCCCCGGCGAAACCCAGTACTTC
CDR3 protein: CASGLGDGGPGETQYF

D gene: TRBD1
J gene: TRBJ2-1
clone size: NA
V gene: TRBV20-1
CDR3 DNA: TGCAGTGCTAGAGGTGGGGACAGGGATAGCTCCTACAATGAGCAGTTCTTC
CDR3 protein: CSARGGDRDSSYNEQFF

D gene: TRBD2
J gene: TRBJ2-7
clone size: many
V gene: TRBV7-2
CDR3 DNA: TGTGCCAGCAGCCCCGGGGTAGCGGGACCTTACGAGCAGTACTTC
CDR3 protein: CASSPGVAGPYEQYF

D gene: NA
J gene: TRBJ2-1
clone size: few
V gene: TRBV30
CDR3 DNA: TGTGCCTGGAGTGCCATCCGGGACACCTACGGGATGAAGGAGTTCTTC
CDR3 protein: CAWSAIRDTYGMKEFF

D gene: NA
J gene: TRBJ1-1
clone size: NA
V gene: TRBV27
CDR3 DNA: TGTGCCAGCAGTTCTGCCGGGACCCAGGCCATAGCTTTCTTT
CDR3 protein: CASSSAGTQAIAFF

D gene: NA
J gene: TRBJ2-7
clone size: many
V gene: TRBV18
CDR3 DNA: TGTGCCAGCTCACCGCTGCCGGGCGACCCCTACGAGCAGTACTTC
CDR3 protein: CASSPLPGDPYEQYF

D gene: NA
J gene: TRBJ1-1
clone size: NA
V gene: TRBV7-9
CDR3 DNA: TGTGCCAGCAGCTTCGAAGGGGTTCTCACTATGAACACTGAAGCTTTCTTT
CDR3 protein: CASSFEGVLTMNTEAFF

D gene: TRBD1
J gene: TRBJ2-1
clone size: NA
V gene: TRBV20-1
CDR3 DNA: TGCAGTGCTAGGCCACAGGGGGGAACCTACAATGAGCAGTTCTTC
CDR3 protein: CSARPQGGTYNEQFF

D gene: NA
J gene: TRBJ2-1
clone size: NA
V gene: TRBV5-1
CDR3 DNA: TGCGCCAGCAGCTTGGGGTTTAGCTCCTACAATGAGCAGTTCTTC
CDR3 protein: CASSLGFSSYNEQFF

D gene: TRBD2
J gene: TRBJ2-7
clone size: once
V gene: TRBV20-1
CDR3 DNA: TGCAGTGCTAGAGATTCAGGGACTAGCGACTACGAGCAGTACTTC
CDR3 protein: CSARDSGTSDYEQYF